The 17 T cell receptor beta chains below all came from one sample that was sequenced in a study of T cell responses to AZD1222 COVID-19 vaccine. Assay: immunoSEQ multiplex PCR; the TCRdb copy retains only in-frame clones and omits some. The sample records 200,000 or so clones, roughly 88% being singletons. The sample was peripheral blood, taken on day 0 of AZD1222 vaccination. These receptors were collected from an adult in good health.

This clone turned up a few times. The rearrangement links TRBV6-5 to TRBJ2-7; tentatively, D is TRBD1 (6 bases). Trimming pared 6 bases from V and 7 bases from J, leaving 19 bases between. CDR3 length: 14 residues. CDR1 MNHEY and CDR2 SVGAGI come from the germline V gene. The CDR3 coding sequence is TGTGCCAGCAGAAAGGGGGACCATATAACTGAGCAGTACTTC. Amino acid sequence: CASRKGDHITEQYF.

This chain uses TRBV7-2 with TRBJ2-6; 8 nucleotides line up with TRBD1. CDR3 length: 17 amino acids. Germline assignment: CDR1 SGHTA and CDR2 FQGNSA. V lost 5 bases, J lost 1 base, and 7 bases stayed unmatched. The CDR3 DNA reads TGTGCCAGCAGCCCCGGGACAGGCCAGTCTGGGGCCAACGTCCTGACTTTC. Translation: CASSPGTGQSGANVLTF.

The V gene is TRBV12-5, the J gene TRBJ1-5; D remains unclear. Germline V gene data show CDR1 as LGHNT and CDR2 as FRNRAP. The CDR3 totals 15 residues. Trimming left V 0 bases short and J 9 bases short, with 15 bases between. The CDR3 region is CASGLVPLRRRPQHF. DNA of the CDR3: TGTGCTAGTGGTTTGGTACCCCTACGGAGACGGCCCCAGCATTTT. The full variable domain, with the rest looked up from reference TRBV12-5 and TRBJ1-5, is DARVTQTPRHKVTEMGQEVTMRCQPILGHNTVFWYRQTMMQGLELLAYFRNRAPLDDSGMPKDRFSAEMPDATLATLKIQPSEPRDSAVYFCASGLVPLRRRPQHFGDGTRLSIL.

The V gene is TRBV15, the J gene TRBJ1-6; the D is unclear. Trimming left V 1 base short and J 5 bases short, with 6 bases between. The CDR3 has 14 amino acids. CDR1 LNHNV and CDR2 YYDKDF come from the germline V gene (reference sequence). CDR3 bases: TGTGCCACCAGCAGAGTCCGGAATAATTCACCCCTCCACTTT. This translates into CATSRVRNNSPLHF.

The CDR3 nucleotides are TGTGCCAGCAGTCCGATACAGGGAATCACAGATACGCAGTATTTT. Its protein is CASSPIQGITDTQYF. The chain combines TRBV27 with TRBJ2-3, with D perhaps matching TRBD1 (6 bases). V lost 5 bases, J lost 2 bases, and 14 bases lay in between. Germline loops: CDR1 MNHEY, CDR2 SMNVEV (reference sequence). The CDR3 is 15 residues long.

This rearrangement joins TRBV10-3 to TRBJ2-7, with TRBD1 as a possible D gene (6 bases). This CDR3 comprises 13 residues. CDR1 is ENHRY, CDR2 SYGVKD, per germline. Between the trimmed V and J ends, which lost 2 bases and 5 bases, there was a span of 10 bases. CDR3 nucleotides: TGTGCCATCAGTGAGATGGCAGGGGACGAGCAGTACTTC. Its protein is CAISEMAGDEQYF.

The V call is TRBV6-2 or TRBV6-3, the J call TRBJ1-6, with 9 bases identical to TRBD1. V dropped 2 bases and J dropped 9; count of bases not matched to a gene: 14. This CDR3 comprises 18 residues. CDR1 MNHEY and CDR2 SVGEGT come from the germline V gene. The CDR3 is CASSYTWSTGGSASPLHF. The CDR3 region has the DNA TGTGCCAGCAGTTACACTTGGTCGACAGGGGGATCTGCTTCACCCCTCCACTTT.

This chain connects TRBV19 to TRBJ1-2; no clear D. CDR1 is LNHDA, CDR2 SQIVND, per germline (reference sequence). This CDR3 comprises 15 residues. Trimming cost V 5 bases and J 0 bases, with 13 bases left between them. CDR3 bases: TGTGCCAGTAGTTCCCACCATGGAACTAACTATGGCTACACCTTC. Translated: CASSSHHGTNYGYTF.

The J gene is TRBJ2-7, the V gene TRBV7-9, with 11 positions matching TRBD2. J gave up 5 bases and V 4 bases, and 10 bases lay outside the gene matches. In germline, CDR1 is SEHNR, CDR2 FQNEAQ (reference sequence). The CDR3 contains 16 residues. The CDR3 sequence: CASSSLMTSGNHEQYF. DNA for the CDR3: TGTGCCAGCAGCTCGTTGATGACTAGCGGGAACCACGAGCAGTACTTC. The full variable domain, in which reference TRBV7-9 and TRBJ2-7 provide the parts outside the CDR3, is DTGVSQNPRHKITKRGQNVTFRCDPISEHNRLYWYRQTLGQGPEFLTYFQNEAQLEKSRLLSDRFSAERPKGSFSTLEIQRTEQGDSAMYLCASSSLMTSGNHEQYFGPGTRLTVT.

The V gene is TRBV28, the J gene TRBJ1-5, with D hard to call. Germline CDR1 and CDR2: MDHEN and SYDVKM. V lost 4 bases, J lost 0 bases, and 10 bases lay in between. The CDR3 runs to 15 residues. CDR3 nucleotide sequence: TGTGCCAGCAGTTCCCGTGGGCCTAGCAATCAGCCCCAGCATTTT. It is translated as CASSSRGPSNQPQHF.

The chain joins TRBV19 to TRBJ1-5; 11 bases map to TRBD1. V dropped 2 bases and J dropped 6; count of bases not matched to a gene: 6. CDR3 length: 16 amino acids. In germline, CDR1 is LNHDA, CDR2 SQIVND (reference sequence). The CDR3 here is CASSISVGQGVQPQHF. The CDR3 DNA sequence: TGTGCCAGTAGTATATCTGTGGGACAGGGGGTTCAGCCCCAGCATTTT.

V and J are TRBV7-9 and TRBJ2-5, with 7 bases fitting TRBD2. The V gene end was trimmed by 5 bases and the J gene end by 2 bases; junction bases not matched to a gene: 5. In germline, CDR1 is SEHNR, CDR2 FQNEAQ (reference sequence). This CDR3 comprises 14 residues. The CDR3 region has the DNA TGTGCCAGCAGCCCGGGGAGGGGTCAAGAGACCCAGTACTTC. Translating it yields CASSPGRGQETQYF.

V and J are TRBV5-4 and TRBJ2-7; 15 bases are a match to TRBD2. CDR3 length: 19 amino acids. The V gene's germline CDR1 is SGHNT and CDR2 YYREEE (reference sequence). V lost 2 bases, J lost 2 bases, and 11 bases stayed unmatched. CDR3 sequence (DNA): TGTGCCAGCAGCTTAGGTTTTGGGACTAGCGGGAGGTCTACCTACGAGCAGTACTTC. It encodes CASSLGFGTSGRSTYEQYF.

The genes are TRBV9 and TRBJ1-4; 7 nucleotides match TRBD1. The CDR3 is 16 residues long. V shed 3 bases, J shed 0 bases, and the junction held 5 bases outside the gene matches. CDR1 and CDR2 (germline): SGDLS, YYNGEE. CDR3 nucleotide sequence: TGTGCCAGCAGCGCCCTCGGGACAGCAACTAATGAAAAACTGTTTTTT. It translates to CASSALGTATNEKLFF.

This rearrangement joins TRBV4-3 to TRBJ1-6, with TRBD1 matching 7 bases. Trimming removed 3 bases from V and 7 bases from J; junction bases left unmatched: 9. The germline V gene has CDR1 LGHNA and CDR2 YSLEER. This CDR3 has 16 residues. This CDR3 is CASSQHPTGTNSPLHF. CDR3 nucleotide sequence: TGCGCCAGCAGCCAGCACCCGACAGGGACCAATTCACCCCTCCACTTT.

The genes are TRBV2 and TRBJ2-7; TRBD1 matches 7 bases. The V gene end was trimmed by 7 bases and the J gene end by 4 bases; junction bases not matched to a gene: 10. This CDR3 contains 14 residues. Germline V gene lookup returns CDR1 SNHLY and CDR2 FYNNEI. CDR3 in amino acids: CASKTYLQGYEQYF. The CDR3, as DNA: TGTGCCAGCAAGACTTACTTACAGGGGTACGAGCAGTACTTC.

The chain is built from TRBV29-1 and TRBJ1-1, with no clear D. Germline CDR1 and CDR2: SQVTM and ANQGSEA. The CDR3 has 13 amino acids. Trimming stripped 7 bases from V and 0 bases from J, with 12 bases between. The CDR3 bases are TGCAGCGGCATCGTTGACTTGAACACTGAAGCTTTCTTT. Its protein product is CSGIVDLNTEAFF.